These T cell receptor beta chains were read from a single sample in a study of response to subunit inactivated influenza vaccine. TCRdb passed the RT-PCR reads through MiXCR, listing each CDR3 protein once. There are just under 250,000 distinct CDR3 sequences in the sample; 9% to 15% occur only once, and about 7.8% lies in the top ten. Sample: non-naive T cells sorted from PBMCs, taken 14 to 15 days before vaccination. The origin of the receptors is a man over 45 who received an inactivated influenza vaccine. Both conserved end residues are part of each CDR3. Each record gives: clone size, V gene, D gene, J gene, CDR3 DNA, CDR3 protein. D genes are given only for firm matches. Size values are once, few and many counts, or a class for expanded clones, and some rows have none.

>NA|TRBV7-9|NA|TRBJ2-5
TGTGCCAGCAGCCCGATGGGGACCCAGTACTTC
CASSPMGTQYF
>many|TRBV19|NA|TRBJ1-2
TGTGCCAGTAGTACCCCCCTATTACAGGGAAGGAGAGACTACACCTTC
CASSTPLLQGRRDYTF
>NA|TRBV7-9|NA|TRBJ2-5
TGTGCCAGCTCAAGATGGGCAGGGGTAGAGACCCAGTACTTC
CASSRWAGVETQYF
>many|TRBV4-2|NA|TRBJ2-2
TGTGCCAGCAGCCAAGCAACAGGGGGGGCCGGGGAGCTGTTTTTT
CASSQATGGAGELFF
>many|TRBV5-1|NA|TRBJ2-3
TGCGCCAGCACCACCGGGGGAGGAAGAGATACGCAGTATTTT
CASTTGGGRDTQYF
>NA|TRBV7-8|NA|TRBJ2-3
TGTGCCAGCAGCTCAACTCTCCAAAGCTCATGGGCTAGGTTGGATACGCAGTATTTT
CASSSTLQSSWARLDTQYF
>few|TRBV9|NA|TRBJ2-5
TGTGCCAGCAGCGTATTACAGGGACAAGAGACCCAGTACTTC
CASSVLQGQETQYF
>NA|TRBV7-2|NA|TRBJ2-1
TGTGCCAGCCGCTTAGTCGCAGGTCAGTTCTTC
CASRLVAGQFF
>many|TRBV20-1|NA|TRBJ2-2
TGCAGTGCTAGTTCCTTCGGGGAGCTGTTTTTT
CSASSFGELFF
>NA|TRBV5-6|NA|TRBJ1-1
TGTGCCAGCAAACTGGACGGGAACACTGAAGCTTTCTTT
CASKLDGNTEAFF
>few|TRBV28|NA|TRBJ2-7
TGTGTTGTAACAGGATCCTACGAGCAGTACTTC
CVVTGSYEQYF
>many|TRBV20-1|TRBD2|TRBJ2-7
TGCAGTGCTTCCGGGAGGGCCTACGAGCAGTACTTC
CSASGRAYEQYF
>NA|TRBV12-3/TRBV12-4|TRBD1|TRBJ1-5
TGTGCCAGCAGTCCAACCGGGACAGACAATCAGCCCCAGCATTTT
CASSPTGTDNQPQHF
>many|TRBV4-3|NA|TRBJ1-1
TGCGCCAGCAGCCAAGATGGATTGAACACTGAAGCTTTCTTT
CASSQDGLNTEAFF
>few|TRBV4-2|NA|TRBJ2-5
TGTGCCAGCAGCCGCAGACAGGTGGAAGAGACCCAGTACTTC
CASSRRQVEETQYF
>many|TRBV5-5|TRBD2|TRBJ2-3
TGTGCCAGCAGCTTGCCAAGCGGGGGGCGAGATACGCAGTATTTT
CASSLPSGGRDTQYF
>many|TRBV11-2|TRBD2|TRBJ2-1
TGTGCCAGCAGCTTAGTTGGTAAGACTAGCGGGGGCAACTACAATGAGCAGTTCTTC
CASSLVGKTSGGNYNEQFF
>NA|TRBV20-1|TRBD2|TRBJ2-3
TGCAGTTTTACTCGACTAGCGGGAGGCACAGATACGCAGTATTTT
CSFTRLAGGTDTQYF
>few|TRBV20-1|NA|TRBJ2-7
TGCAGTGCCCCGAGACCAAGCCTAGTTCTCATCTACGAGCAGTACTTC
CSAPRPSLVLIYEQYF
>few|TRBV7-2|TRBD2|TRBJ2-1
TGTGCCAGCAGCTTAAAGGGCGTCGGGGGGGGGCAGTTCTTC
CASSLKGVGGGQFF
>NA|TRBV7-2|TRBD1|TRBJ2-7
TGTGCCAGCAGCTTAGTTCCGGGACAGGAACACTACGAGCAGTACTTC
CASSLVPGQEHYEQYF
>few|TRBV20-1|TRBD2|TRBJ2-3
TGCAGTGCTAGTAGCCGCGGGGGGGCCTATTCCACAGATACGCAGTATTTT
CSASSRGGAYSTDTQYF
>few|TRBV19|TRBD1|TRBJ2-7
TGTGCCAGTAGCGGGACAGGGGTGACCTACGAGCAGTACTTC
CASSGTGVTYEQYF
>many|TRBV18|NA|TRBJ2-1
TGTGCCAGCTCACCACCAACTGCACGGGGGATAAATGAGCAGTTCTTC
CASSPPTARGINEQFF
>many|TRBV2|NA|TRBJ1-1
TGTGCCAGCTGCCAGTCGAACACTGAAGCTTTCTTT
CASCQSNTEAFF
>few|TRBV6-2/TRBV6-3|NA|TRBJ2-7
TGTGCCAGCAGTTACTGGGACGGATCCTACGAGCAGTACTTC
CASSYWDGSYEQYF
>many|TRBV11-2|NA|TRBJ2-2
TGTGCCAGCAGCCCCAATTTAGACCCAAGCGTGGAGCTGTTTTTT
CASSPNLDPSVELFF
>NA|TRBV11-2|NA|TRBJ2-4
TGTGCCAGCAGACACCCTGGGGGTAGATCGAACATTCAGTACTTC
CASRHPGGRSNIQYF
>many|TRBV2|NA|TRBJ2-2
TGTGCCAGCAGTGAAGGCCTTGGCAGGGACACCGGGGAGCTGTTTTTT
CASSEGLGRDTGELFF
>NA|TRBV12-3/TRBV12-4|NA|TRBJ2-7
TGTGCCAGCAGTTTTTCCGGTAGCTCCTACGAGCAGTACTTC
CASSFSGSSYEQYF
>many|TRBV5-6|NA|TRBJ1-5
TGTGCCAGCAGCTTGGCCGCCAGCAATAGCAATCAGCCCCAGCATTTT
CASSLAASNSNQPQHF
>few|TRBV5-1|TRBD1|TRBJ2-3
TGCGCCAGCAGGAGGACAGGGGGACGGTCAGATACGCAGTATTTT
CASRRTGGRSDTQYF
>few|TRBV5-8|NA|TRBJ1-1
TGTGCCAGCAGAACTTTTGGCTCGGACGCTGAAGCTTTCTTT
CASRTFGSDAEAFF
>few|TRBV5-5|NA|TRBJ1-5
TGTGCCAGCAGCTTGGACCCGGCGCCTGATCAGCCCCAGCATTTT
CASSLDPAPDQPQHF
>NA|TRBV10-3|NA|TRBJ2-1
TGTGCCATCAGTGAGCGAGGACGGCACAATGAGCAGTTCTTC
CAISERGRHNEQFF
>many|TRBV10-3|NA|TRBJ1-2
TGTGCCAGCACCGGTCCTAGCTATGGCTACACCTTC
CASTGPSYGYTF
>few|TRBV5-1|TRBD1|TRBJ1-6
TGCGCCAGCAGCTTGGCCGGGACAGGTTCACCCCTCCACTTT
CASSLAGTGSPLHF
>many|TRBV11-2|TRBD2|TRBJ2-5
TGTGCCAGCAGCCCTGCCGGGACTACGAACCAAGAGACCCAGTACTTC
CASSPAGTTNQETQYF
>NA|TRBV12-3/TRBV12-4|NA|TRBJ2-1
TGTGCCAGCACCCCCCCCGGGGCTGAGTACAATGAGCAGTTCTTC
CASTPPGAEYNEQFF
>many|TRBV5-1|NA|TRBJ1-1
TGCGCCAGCAGCCCCACTGGCGGAAACACTGAAGCTTTCTTT
CASSPTGGNTEAFF
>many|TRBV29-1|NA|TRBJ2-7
TGCAGCGGTCTGGAGAAGGGGGGGCAGTACTTC
CSGLEKGGQYF
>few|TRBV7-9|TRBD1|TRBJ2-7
TGTGCCAGCAGCTTGACAGGGTCCGACGAGCAGTACTTC
CASSLTGSDEQYF
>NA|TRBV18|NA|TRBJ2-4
TGTGCCAGCTCACAGCTAGCCAAAAACATTCAGTACTTC
CASSQLAKNIQYF
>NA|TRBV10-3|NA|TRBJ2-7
TGTGCCATCAGCCCTGATCAGCCGGGGGAGCAGTACTTC
CAISPDQPGEQYF
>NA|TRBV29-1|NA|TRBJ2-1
TGCAGCGTTGAAGTGTCGGGCCGGCCGAACAATGAGCAGTTCTTC
CSVEVSGRPNNEQFF
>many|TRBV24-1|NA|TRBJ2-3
TGTGCCACCAGTGATTCCCAGAGGCGACAGCAGTATTTT
CATSDSQRRQQYF
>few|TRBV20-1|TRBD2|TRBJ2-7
TGCAGTGCTCACGGGACTAGCGGCTCCTACGAGCAGTACTTC
CSAHGTSGSYEQYF
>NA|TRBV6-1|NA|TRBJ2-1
TGTGCCACCAGAGTTTACAGCTCCTACAATGAGCAGTTCTTC
CATRVYSSYNEQFF
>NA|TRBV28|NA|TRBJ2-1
TGTGCCAGCAGATCTGGGGGGTTGAATGAGCAGTTCTTC
CASRSGGLNEQFF
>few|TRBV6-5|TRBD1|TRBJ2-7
TGTGCCAGCAGGATTGGGACAGTTGAGCAGTACTTC
CASRIGTVEQYF
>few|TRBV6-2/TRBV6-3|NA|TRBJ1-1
TGTGCCAGCAGCCCCACGATAGAGAACACTGAAGCTTTCTTT
CASSPTIENTEAFF
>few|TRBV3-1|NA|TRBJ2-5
TGTGCCAGCAGCTATCGACAGACCCAGTACTTC
CASSYRQTQYF
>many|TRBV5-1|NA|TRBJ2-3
TGCGCCAGCAGCTTTGGGGTAGCGGATACGCAGTATTTT
CASSFGVADTQYF
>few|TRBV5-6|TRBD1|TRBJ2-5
TGTGCCAGCAGCGAAACAGGGGGCTTTTATGAGACCCAGTACTTC
CASSETGGFYETQYF
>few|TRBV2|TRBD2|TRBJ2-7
TGTGCCAGCCATGGACTAGCTTCGTGGGAGCAGTACTTC
CASHGLASWEQYF
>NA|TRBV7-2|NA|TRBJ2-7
TGTGCCAGCAGCTTAGGGGCAGGACCATACTACGAGCAGTACTTC
CASSLGAGPYYEQYF
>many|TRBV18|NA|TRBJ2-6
TGTGCCAGCTCACCAAGGGCATCTGGGGCCAACGTCCTGACTTTC
CASSPRASGANVLTF
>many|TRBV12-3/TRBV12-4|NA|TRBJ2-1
TGTGCCAGCAGGTCCGGGACTGGCTCCTACAATGAGCAGTTCTTC
CASRSGTGSYNEQFF
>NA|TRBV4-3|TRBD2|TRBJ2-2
TGCGCCAGCAGCCAAGATGGGGGAGGGGCCGGGGAGCTGTTTTTT
CASSQDGGGAGELFF